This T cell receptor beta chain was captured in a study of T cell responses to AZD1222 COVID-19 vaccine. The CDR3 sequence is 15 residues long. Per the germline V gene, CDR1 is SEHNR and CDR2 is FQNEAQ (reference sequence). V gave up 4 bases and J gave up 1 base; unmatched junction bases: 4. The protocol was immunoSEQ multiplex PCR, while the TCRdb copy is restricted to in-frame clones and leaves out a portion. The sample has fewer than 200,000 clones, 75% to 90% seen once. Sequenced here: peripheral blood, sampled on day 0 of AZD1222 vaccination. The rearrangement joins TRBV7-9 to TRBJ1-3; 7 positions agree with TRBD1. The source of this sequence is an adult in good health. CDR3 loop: CASSSDRVSGNTIYF. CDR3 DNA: TGTGCCAGCAGCTCAGACAGGGTTTCTGGAAACACCATATATTTT. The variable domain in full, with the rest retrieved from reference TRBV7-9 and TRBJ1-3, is DTGVSQNPRHKITKRGQNVTFRCDPISEHNRLYWYRQTLGQGPEFLTYFQNEAQLEKSRLLSDRFSAERPKGSFSTLEIQRTEQGDSAMYLCASSSDRVSGNTIYFGEGSWLTVV.